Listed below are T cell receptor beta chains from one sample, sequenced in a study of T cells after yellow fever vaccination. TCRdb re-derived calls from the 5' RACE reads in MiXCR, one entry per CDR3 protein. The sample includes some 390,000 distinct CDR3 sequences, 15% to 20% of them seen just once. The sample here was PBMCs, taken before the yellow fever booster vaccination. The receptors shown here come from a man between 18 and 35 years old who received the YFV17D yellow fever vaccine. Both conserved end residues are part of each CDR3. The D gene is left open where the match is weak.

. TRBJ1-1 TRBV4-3 CASSQEGTGGVSMNTEAFF
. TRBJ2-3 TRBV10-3 CAIRGTPDTQYF
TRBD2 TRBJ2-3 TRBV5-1 CASRDYSGGDTQYF
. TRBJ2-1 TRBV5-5 CASSPVGYEQFF
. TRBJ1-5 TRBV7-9 CASSLLDINQPQHF
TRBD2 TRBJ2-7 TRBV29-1 CSVGRGTYEQYF
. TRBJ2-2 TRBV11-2 CASSLEPHTGELFF
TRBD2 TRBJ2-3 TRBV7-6 CASSPPLAGGRRTDTQYF
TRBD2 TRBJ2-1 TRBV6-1 CASSEGERGFDEQFF
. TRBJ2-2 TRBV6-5 CASSYSNLVPDTGELFF
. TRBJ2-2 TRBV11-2 CASSLEGEVGFTGELFF
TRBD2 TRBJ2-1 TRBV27 CATSPSSGIEQFF
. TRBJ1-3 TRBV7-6 CASSATEGYSGNTIYF
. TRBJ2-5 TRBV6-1 CASSELRFGSQETQYF
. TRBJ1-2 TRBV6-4 CASKHLNPNYGYTF
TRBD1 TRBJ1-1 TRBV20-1 CSGQTGGNTEAFF
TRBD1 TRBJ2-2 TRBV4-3 CASSPRTGGDPGELFF
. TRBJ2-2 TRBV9 CASSVEWTGELFF
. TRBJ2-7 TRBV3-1 CASSQGYSPSYEQYF
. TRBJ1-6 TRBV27 CASRRLGPDNSPLHF
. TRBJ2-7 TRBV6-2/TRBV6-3 CASSYSWRGRSYEQYF
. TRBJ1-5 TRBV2 CASSEDNGQPQHF
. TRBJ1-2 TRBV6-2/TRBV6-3 CASRVNYGYTF
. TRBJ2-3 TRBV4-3 CASSQYSVGAGTDTQYF
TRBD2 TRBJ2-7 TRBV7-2 CASSFRTSSYEQYF
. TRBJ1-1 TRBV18 CASSPPAWVDTEAFF
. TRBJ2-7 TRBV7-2 CASNIPDIGSYEQYF
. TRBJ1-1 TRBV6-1 CASSWATGKAFF
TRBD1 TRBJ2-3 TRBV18 CASSPASPAPDRVTQYF
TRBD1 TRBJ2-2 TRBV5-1 CASSSDRGGSGELFF
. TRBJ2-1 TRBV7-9 CASSSPGFSYNEQFF
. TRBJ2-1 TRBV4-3 CASSQPGLGNEQFF
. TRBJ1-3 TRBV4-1 CASSPGTQRGNTIYF
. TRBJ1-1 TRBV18 CASSPTGGLNTEAFF
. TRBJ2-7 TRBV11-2 CASSTQATYEQYF
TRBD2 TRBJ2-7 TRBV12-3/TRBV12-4 CASREGLAGPNEQYF
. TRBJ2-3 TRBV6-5 CASSYTTGGGDTQYF
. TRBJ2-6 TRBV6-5 CASTLSGANVLTF
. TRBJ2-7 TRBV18 CASSPPETPAAQYF
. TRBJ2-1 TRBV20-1 CSASRAYEQFF
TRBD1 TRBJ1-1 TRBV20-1 CSARFGQGGTEAFF
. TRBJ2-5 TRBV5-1 CASSLTGHPKETQYF
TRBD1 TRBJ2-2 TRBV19 CASSPRWTGDFAGELFF
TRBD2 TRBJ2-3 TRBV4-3 CASSQDGGEDTQYF
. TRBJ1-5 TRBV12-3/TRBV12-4 CASSFSGTGYQPQHF